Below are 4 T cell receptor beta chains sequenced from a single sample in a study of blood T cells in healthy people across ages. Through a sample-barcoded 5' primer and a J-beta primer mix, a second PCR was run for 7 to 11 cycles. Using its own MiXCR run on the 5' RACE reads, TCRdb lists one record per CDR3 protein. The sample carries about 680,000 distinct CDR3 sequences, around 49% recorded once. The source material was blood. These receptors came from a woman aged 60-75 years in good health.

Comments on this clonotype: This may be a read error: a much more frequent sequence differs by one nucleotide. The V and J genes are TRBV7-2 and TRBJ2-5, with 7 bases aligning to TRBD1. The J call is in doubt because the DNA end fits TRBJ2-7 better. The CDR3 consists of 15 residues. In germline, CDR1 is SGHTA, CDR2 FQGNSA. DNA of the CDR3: TGTGCCAGCAGCTACCCCCAGACAGGGACCTACGAGCAGTACTTC. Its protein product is CASSYPQTGTYEQYF.

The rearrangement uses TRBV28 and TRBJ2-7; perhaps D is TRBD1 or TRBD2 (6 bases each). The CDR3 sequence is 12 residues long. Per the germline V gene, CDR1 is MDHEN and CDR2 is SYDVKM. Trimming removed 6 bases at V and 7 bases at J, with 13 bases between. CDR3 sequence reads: CASSGGHGEQYF. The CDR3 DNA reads TGTGCCAGCAGCGGGGGCCATGGGGAGCAGTACTTC.

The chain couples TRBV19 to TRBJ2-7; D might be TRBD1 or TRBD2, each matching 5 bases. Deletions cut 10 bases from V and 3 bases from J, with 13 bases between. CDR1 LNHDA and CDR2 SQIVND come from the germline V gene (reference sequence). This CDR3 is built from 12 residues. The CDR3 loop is CATEGRHYEQYF. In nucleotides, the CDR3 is TGTGCCACCGAGGGACGGCACTACGAGCAGTACTTC.

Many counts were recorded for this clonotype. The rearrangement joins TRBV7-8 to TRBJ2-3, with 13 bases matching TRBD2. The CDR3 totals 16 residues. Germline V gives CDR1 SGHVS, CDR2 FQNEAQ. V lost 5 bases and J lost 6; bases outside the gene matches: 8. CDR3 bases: TGTGCCAGCAGCCTCCGGACTAGCGGGAGTAGGGATACGCAGTATTTT. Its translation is CASSLRTSGSRDTQYF.